Below, one TCR beta chain is given with its context. V lost 3 bases, J lost 5 bases, and 10 bases stayed unmatched. CDR1 and CDR2 (germline): SGHAT, FQNNGV. The CDR3 extends over 15 amino acids. Per the original data handling: Estimation of nucleated cell counts was performed using reference gene primer amplification. TCRdb keeps only in-frame clones here, not all; method: immunoSEQ multiplex PCR. V, J and clone size were drawn from that table, and D and trimming were deduced from the DNA. The sample lists under 150,000 clones; around nine tenths were seen once. This entry is derived from a study of blood T cell repertoires in COVID-19. About the study: Collection of acute and convalescent COVID-19 samples took place in the United States, Italy and Spain. T cells, B-cell-depleted T cells, or PBMCs supplied cDNA or gDNA.

This sequence joins TRBV11-2 and TRBJ2-7; 7 positions agree with TRBD2. The receptor was derived from a man aged 45-65 years with acute or convalescent COVID-19. The sequenced sample consisted of peripheral blood. CDR3 sequence (DNA): TGTGCCAGCAGCTTTGGAGGGAGGGTCCAGGACGAGCAGTACTTC. Residues: CASSFGGRVQDEQYF.